These T cell receptor beta chains were read from a single sample in a study of human T cells and chemical hapten exposure. MiXCR was run by TCRdb on the RACE reads, yielding one entry per CDR3 protein. This table holds some 110,000 distinct CDR3 sequences, 30% to 35% found once. This material consisted of whole blood, taken in connection with sensitization to the hapten diphenylcyclopropenone (DPC). Receptor source: a man aged 40-49 years with alopecia areata. Some clones in this sample may be carry-over from other donors' samples. CDR3s include the opening cysteine and the closing phenylalanine or tryptophan. Fields, in order: D gene, CDR3 length, clone size, V gene, J gene, CDR3 DNA, CDR3 protein. A D gene is named only where the DNA matches it firmly. Expanded clones get a size class; other rows say once, few or many, or leave the size out.

TRBD1	12	few	TRBV29-1	TRBJ2-1	TGCAGCGTTGAGCCGACAGGGAGTGAGCAGTTCTTC	CSVEPTGSEQFF
NA	13	NA	TRBV2	TRBJ2-3	TGTGCCACCAGGACTTCCTACACAGATACGCAGTATTTT	CATRTSYTDTQYF
NA	12	NA	TRBV7-9	TRBJ1-2	TGTGCCAGCAGCTTAGCAGTTTATGGCTACACCTTC	CASSLAVYGYTF
TRBD2	18	NA	TRBV12-5	TRBJ2-2	TGTGCTAGTGGTTTGGGTCTAGCGGGAGTTACAAACACCGGGGAGCTGTTTTTT	CASGLGLAGVTNTGELFF
NA	12	once	TRBV5-4	TRBJ2-7	TGTGCCAGCAGCCCGGGGTCCTACGAGCAGTACTTC	CASSPGSYEQYF
NA	14	NA	TRBV5-4	TRBJ2-1	TGTGCCAGCAGCTTTTCGGGGCCCTACAATGAGCAGTTCTTC	CASSFSGPYNEQFF
TRBD2	16	NA	TRBV7-8	TRBJ2-1	TGTGCCAGCAGCTTAGCATGGGCGGGAGGTGTTGATGAGCAGTTCTTC	CASSLAWAGGVDEQFF
TRBD1	15	few	TRBV29-1	TRBJ2-6	TGCAGCGCCGGACAGGGCAGGTCTGGGGCCAACGTCCTGACTTTC	CSAGQGRSGANVLTF
NA	12	NA	TRBV10-3	TRBJ1-1	TGTGCCATCGGGGGGACGAACACTGAAGCTTTCTTT	CAIGGTNTEAFF
NA	15	NA	TRBV5-1	TRBJ2-3	TGCGCCAGCAGCTATCAGGAACTAGCTGCAGATACGCAGTATTTT	CASSYQELAADTQYF
TRBD1	14	few	TRBV10-3	TRBJ1-1	TGTGCCATCAGTGCGGGACAGGGGGCCACTGAAGCTTTCTTT	CAISAGQGATEAFF
NA	15	few	TRBV9	TRBJ2-3	TGTGCCAGCGGAAACAGGGACCAGGAAGCAGATACGCAGTATTTT	CASGNRDQEADTQYF
NA	12	NA	TRBV29-1	TRBJ2-5	TGCAGCGCGGGGGAGAGGTTAGAGACCCAGTACTTC	CSAGERLETQYF
TRBD1	16	NA	TRBV27	TRBJ2-1	TGTGCCAGCAGTCGAAATTCCGGGACAGGGTACAATGAGCAGTTCTTC	CASSRNSGTGYNEQFF
NA	16	NA	TRBV6-5	TRBJ2-1	TGTGCCAGCAGTTACTCTAGGGGGGACTCCTACAATGAGCAGTTCTTC	CASSYSRGDSYNEQFF
TRBD2	14	NA	TRBV6-2/TRBV6-3	TRBJ2-1	TGTGCCAGCGGTCTACTAGCGGGAGAGAGTGAGCAGTTCTTC	CASGLLAGESEQFF
NA	13	NA	TRBV12-3/TRBV12-4	TRBJ2-3	TGTGCCAGCAGTTTGATCTCCCCAGATACGCAGTATTTT	CASSLISPDTQYF
NA	13	few	TRBV10-3	TRBJ2-7	TGTGCCATCAGTGAGACAGCCACCTACGAGCAGTACTTC	CAISETATYEQYF
NA	13	few	TRBV7-8	TRBJ1-1	TGTGCCAGCAGCTCGGGGCGGTCCACTGAAGCTTTCTTT	CASSSGRSTEAFF
TRBD1	18	NA	TRBV5-6	TRBJ1-2	TGTGCCAGCAGCCTGGCCGGGGACAGTAACCCGAGGAACTATGGCTACACCTTC	CASSLAGDSNPRNYGYTF
TRBD2	14	NA	TRBV19	TRBJ2-1	TGTGCCAGTAGGGCGTCTAGCGGGAAGAATGAGCAGTTCTTC	CASRASSGKNEQFF
TRBD2	15	few	TRBV6-5	TRBJ2-7	TGTGCCAGCAGTTACTCGTTAGCGGGATCCTACGAGCAGTACTTC	CASSYSLAGSYEQYF
NA	14	few	TRBV7-9	TRBJ2-5	TGTGCCAGCAGTCCGGGACCCACCCAAGAGACCCAGTACTTC	CASSPGPTQETQYF
TRBD2	14	NA	TRBV29-1	TRBJ2-5	TGCAGCGTTCAATCCAGCGGGAGGAAAGAGACCCAGTACTTC	CSVQSSGRKETQYF
NA	15	NA	TRBV6-2/TRBV6-3	TRBJ1-5	TGTGCCAGCAGTTCTCGCCTGATTAGCAATCAGCCCCAGCATTTT	CASSSRLISNQPQHF
NA	16	NA	TRBV7-2	TRBJ1-6	TGTGCCAGCAGCTTCCTTAGGGGGAGGGTTGAATCACCCCTCCACTTT	CASSFLRGRVESPLHF
NA	13	NA	TRBV6-2/TRBV6-3	TRBJ1-1	TGTGCCAGCACCGGAGGGGCTAACACTGAAGCTTTCTTT	CASTGGANTEAFF
NA	15	NA	TRBV2	TRBJ2-3	TGTGCCAGCAGTGAAGCGGGAGCCCCCCCAGATACGCAGTATTTT	CASSEAGAPPDTQYF
TRBD1	16	NA	TRBV6-6	TRBJ2-3	TGTGCCAGCAGTTACTGGACAGGGGGTGGCACAGATACGCAGTATTTT	CASSYWTGGGTDTQYF
NA	15	few	TRBV12-3/TRBV12-4	TRBJ1-5	TGTGCCAGCAGTCCGGGACCTCTTAGCAATCAGCCCCAGCATTTT	CASSPGPLSNQPQHF
NA	14	NA	TRBV7-7	TRBJ2-1	TGTGCTAGCAGCTTTGCCGGCTCCTACAATGAGCAGTTCTTC	CASSFAGSYNEQFF
NA	18	few	TRBV12-3/TRBV12-4	TRBJ2-6	TGTGCCAGCAGTTTCCGCGGGACACCCGTCTCTGGGGCCAACGTCCTGACTTTC	CASSFRGTPVSGANVLTF
NA	14	NA	TRBV6-1	TRBJ2-3	TGTGCCAGCAGTGAAGCCCCGGGAACCCGTGCGCAGTATTTT	CASSEAPGTRAQYF
NA	15	NA	TRBV25-1	TRBJ1-2	TGTGCCAGCAGTGAATTGGGGATTCGCGAATATGGCTACACCTTC	CASSELGIREYGYTF
NA	12	NA	TRBV29-1	TRBJ2-1	TGCAGCGTCCGCGGGCAGAGCAATGAGCAGTTCTTC	CSVRGQSNEQFF
NA	14	NA	TRBV18	TRBJ1-6	TGTGCCAGCTCACCATCCGGGAGAGATTCACCCCTCCACTTT	CASSPSGRDSPLHF
NA	13	few	TRBV24-1	TRBJ2-1	TGTGCCACCAGTGATGGGCCAGCGGATGAGCAGTTCTTC	CATSDGPADEQFF
NA	16	NA	TRBV6-5	TRBJ2-5	TGTGCCAGCAGTTACTCGAGTTTGCGGGGTCAAGAGACCCAGTACTTC	CASSYSSLRGQETQYF
NA	15	NA	TRBV12-3/TRBV12-4	TRBJ1-5	TGTGCCAGCACTTTGCGGGAGGGTCCCAATCAGCCCCAGCATTTT	CASTLREGPNQPQHF
NA	13	NA	TRBV12-3/TRBV12-4	TRBJ2-2	TGTGCCAGCAGTCTCCTGGACACCGGGGAGCTGTTTTTT	CASSLLDTGELFF